The sample holds a few counts of the clone carrying this TCR beta chain. What it recognizes is unknown. This record comes from a study of T-cell reconstitution after alpha-beta-depleted transplantation in children. Whole-study findings and limits: Several hundred expanded graft clones reportedly supplied alpha-beta T cells about two months after transplant. From surviving recipient T cells and thymic progenitors came the high day-60 TCRbeta diversity observed in some patients.

Unique molecular identifiers were used in preparing the TCRbeta library. From the PCR reads, TCRdb called clonotypes with MiXCR, one entry per CDR3 protein. The table lists some 840,000 distinct CDR3 sequences, around 17% of them singletons. The CDR3 totals 15 residues. Trimming shortened V by 3 bases and J by 5 bases, and 15 bases separated the two germline ends. This chain uses TRBV12-3 or TRBV12-4 with TRBJ2-3; D is undetermined. This receptor was identified in a male patient younger than 18 who had a stem cell transplant for acute lymphoblastic leukemia, so the T cells may come from the graft donor. Material: PBMCs, mostly from graft donor cells, obtained 360 days after TCRalphabeta/CD19-depleted stem cell transplant. The CDR3 here is CASSFGPGWGDTQYF. In DNA form, the CDR3 reads TGTGCCAGCAGTTTCGGGCCTGGGTGGGGAGATACGCAGTATTTT.